One and the same sample provided the 14 T cell receptor beta chains below, sequenced in a study of blood T cell repertoires in COVID-19. TCRdb's table, derived via immunoSEQ multiplex PCR, lists solely in-frame clones and lacks some. The table lists about 260,000 clones, approximately 88% of them singletons. The material sequenced was peripheral blood. These receptors all stem from a woman in her 70s with COVID-19, enrolled during active disease.

The J gene is TRBJ2-3, the V gene TRBV5-8, with 8 bases lining up with TRBD2. V shed 2 bases and J 2 bases; nucleotides not matched to a gene: 1. Germline-derived CDR1 and CDR2 are SGHTS and YDEGEE. This CDR3 contains 14 residues. The CDR3 DNA follows: TGTGCCAGCAGCTTTGGACTAGCCACAGATACGCAGTATTTT. The encoded protein is CASSFGLATDTQYF.

The V call is TRBV7-9, the J call TRBJ1-6; TRBD1 matches at 7 bases. This CDR3 is 15 amino acids long. Trimming cost V 5 bases and J 6 bases; bases outside gene matches: 7. From germline, CDR1 is SEHNR and CDR2 FQNEAQ (reference sequence). The CDR3 coding sequence is TGTGCCAGCAGCAACCAGGGGGTTACTAATTCACCCCTCCACTTT. Translated, it gives CASSNQGVTNSPLHF.

The rearrangement links TRBV11-2 to TRBJ1-2; D ambiguous. Trimming stripped 1 base from V and 3 bases from J, with 9 bases between. The CDR3 has 14 amino acids. In germline, CDR1 is SGHAT, CDR2 FQNNGV. The CDR3 is CASSLGQEDYGYTF. In DNA form, the CDR3 reads TGTGCCAGCAGCTTAGGGCAGGAGGACTATGGCTACACCTTC. Looking up the rest from reference TRBV11-2 and TRBJ1-2 gives the full variable domain: EAGVAQSPRYKIIEKRQSVAFWCNPISGHATLYWYQQILGQGPKLLIQFQNNGVVDDSQLPKDRFSAERLKGVDSTLKIQPAKLEDSAVYLCASSLGQEDYGYTFGSGTRLTVV.

In this sample, this clone turned up once. This chain joins TRBV5-5 and TRBJ1-5; TRBD1 aligns across 8 bases. V lost 4 bases, J lost 7 bases, and 7 bases stayed unmatched. In germline, CDR1 is SGHKS, CDR2 YYEKEE (reference sequence). This CDR3 spans 14 amino acids. Here the CDR3 reads CASSRTGGSQPQHF. In DNA, the CDR3 is TGTGCCAGCAGCAGAACAGGGGGTTCGCAGCCCCAGCATTTT.

The chain uses TRBV7-8 and TRBJ2-3; 8 nucleotides agree with TRBD2. This CDR3 comprises 17 residues. Trimming at V came to 1 base and at J to 0 bases, leaving 6 bases not matched to a gene. Germline loops: CDR1 SGHVS, CDR2 FQNEAQ. CDR3 bases: TGTGCCAGCAGCTTAGGGGCGGGAGGCTGGAGCACAGATACGCAGTATTTT. Translated: CASSLGAGGWSTDTQYF. The full variable domain, rest sourced from reference TRBV7-8 and TRBJ2-3, is GAGVSQSPRYKVAKRGQDVALRCDPISGHVSLFWYQQALGQGPEFLTYFQNEAQLDKSGLPSDRFFAERPEGSVSTLKIQRTQQEDSAVYLCASSLGAGGWSTDTQYFGPGTRLTVL.

The CDR3 reads CASSPASRDRKNTEAFF. DNA for the CDR3: TGTGCCAGCTCACCCGCGTCCAGGGACAGGAAGAACACTGAAGCTTTCTTT. The rearrangement links TRBV18 to TRBJ1-1; 8 bases match TRBD1. Looked up from germline, CDR1 is KGHSH and CDR2 is LQKENI. This CDR3 has 17 amino acids. Trimming at V came to 3 bases and at J to 1 base, leaving 10 bases not matched to a gene.

The V gene is TRBV6-1, the J gene TRBJ2-1; 11 bases map to TRBD1. CDR1 and CDR2 from the germline V gene are MNHNS and SASEGT. The V segment lost 3 bases and the J segment 7 bases; nucleotides outside the gene matches: 8. This CDR3 has 16 residues. CDR3 bases: TGTGCCAGCAGTGACCCCGGACAGGGGGCTCGTAATGAGCAGTTCTTC. It yields the protein CASSDPGQGARNEQFF.

The chain carries TRBV19 and TRBJ2-1, with D uncertain. V lost 7 bases to trimming and J lost 0 bases, with 10 bases between them. The CDR3 is made up of 14 amino acids. Per the germline V gene, CDR1 is LNHDA and CDR2 is SQIVND (reference sequence). This CDR3 reads CASTAASSYNEQFF. The CDR3 DNA reads TGTGCCAGTACGGCGGCAAGCTCCTACAATGAGCAGTTCTTC.

The chain uses TRBV15 and TRBJ1-2; D is ambiguous. V dropped 4 bases and J dropped 7 bases, with 7 bases sitting between them. The V gene's germline CDR1 is LNHNV and CDR2 YYDKDF (reference sequence). The CDR3 extends over 11 amino acids. Here the CDR3 reads CATSTEGGYTF. The CDR3 DNA is TGTGCCACCAGCACGGAGGGTGGCTACACCTTC.

The chain couples TRBV12-3 or TRBV12-4 to TRBJ1-5, with 7 bases matching TRBD1. The CDR3 is made up of 13 amino acids. The junction had 4 bases not matched to a gene; V was cut back by 6 bases and J by 5 bases. CDR3 sequence reads: CASRLTGDQPQHF. The CDR3, as DNA: TGTGCCAGCAGACTTACAGGGGATCAGCCCCAGCATTTT.

This CDR3 is CASSLMTGPAYEQYF. The CDR3 DNA reads as TGTGCCAGCAGCTTGATGACAGGGCCGGCCTACGAGCAGTACTTC. The chain carries TRBV7-3 and TRBJ2-7; 7 positions agree with TRBD1. The CDR3 is 15 residues long. CDR1 and CDR2 from the germline V gene are SGHTA and FQGTGA. The ends lost 3 bases at V and 2 bases at J; junction bases unmatched: 7.

This clone was recorded once. The V call is TRBV6-5, the J call TRBJ2-1, with D possibly being TRBD2 (5 bases). Germline V gene data show CDR1 as MNHEY and CDR2 as SVGAGI. V lost 6 bases and J 0 bases, leaving 12 bases between the germline ends. The CDR3 runs to 15 residues. CDR3 protein: CASRSLGSSYNEQFF. The CDR3 DNA sequence: TGTGCCAGCAGGTCTCTAGGGAGCTCCTACAATGAGCAGTTCTTC.

This clone appeared once. This chain uses TRBV24-1 with TRBJ1-2; tentative D call: TRBD1 (5 bases). The V gene's germline CDR1 is KGHDR and CDR2 SFDVKD. The CDR3 consists of 13 residues. V was shortened by 3 bases and J by 3 bases, with 7 bases between the two germline ends. The CDR3 DNA sequence: TGTGCCACCAGTGATGCGACAGACTATGGCTACACCTTC. Residues: CATSDATDYGYTF.

DNA for the CDR3: TGCGCCAGCAGCGCGGGACCGACGAACACTGAAGCTTTCTTT. This sequence encodes CASSAGPTNTEAFF. The V call is TRBV5-1, the J call TRBJ1-1; D might be TRBD1 (5 bases). Trimming shortened V by 4 bases and J by 1 base, and 11 bases separated the two germline ends. The CDR3 runs 14 residues. CDR1 and CDR2 from the germline V gene are SGHRS and YFSETQ.